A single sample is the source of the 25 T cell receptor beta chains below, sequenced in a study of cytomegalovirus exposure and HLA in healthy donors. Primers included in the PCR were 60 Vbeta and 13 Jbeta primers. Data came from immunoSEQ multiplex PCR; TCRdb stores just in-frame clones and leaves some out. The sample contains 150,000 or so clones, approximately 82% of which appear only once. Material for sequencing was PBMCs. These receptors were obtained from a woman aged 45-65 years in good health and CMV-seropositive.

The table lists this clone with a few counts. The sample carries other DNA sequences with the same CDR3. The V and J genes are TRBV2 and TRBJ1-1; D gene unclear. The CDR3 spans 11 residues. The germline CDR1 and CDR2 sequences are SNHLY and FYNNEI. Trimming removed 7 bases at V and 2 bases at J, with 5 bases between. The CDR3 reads CASTSNTEAFF. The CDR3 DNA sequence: TGTGCCAGCACGTCCAACACTGAAGCTTTCTTT.

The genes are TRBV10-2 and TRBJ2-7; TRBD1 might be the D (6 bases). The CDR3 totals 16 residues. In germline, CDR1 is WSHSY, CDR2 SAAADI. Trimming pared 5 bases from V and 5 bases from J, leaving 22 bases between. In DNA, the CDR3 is TGCGCCAGCAGTCCTTTTTCGGGACATCTCGGGGACGAGCAGTACTTC. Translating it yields CASSPFSGHLGDEQYF.

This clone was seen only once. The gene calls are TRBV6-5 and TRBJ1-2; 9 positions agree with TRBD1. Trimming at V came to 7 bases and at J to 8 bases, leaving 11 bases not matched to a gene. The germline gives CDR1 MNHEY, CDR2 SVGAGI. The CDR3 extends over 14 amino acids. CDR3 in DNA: TGTGCCAGCACCCCGGGACAGGGCCTTGTCGGCTACACCTTC. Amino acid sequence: CASTPGQGLVGYTF.

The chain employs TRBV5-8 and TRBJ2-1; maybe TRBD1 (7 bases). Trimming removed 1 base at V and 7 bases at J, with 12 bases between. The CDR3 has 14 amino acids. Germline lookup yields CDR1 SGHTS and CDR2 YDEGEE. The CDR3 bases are TGTGCCAGCAGCTTGCAACAGGGGAGGAATGAGCAGTTCTTC. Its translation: CASSLQQGRNEQFF.

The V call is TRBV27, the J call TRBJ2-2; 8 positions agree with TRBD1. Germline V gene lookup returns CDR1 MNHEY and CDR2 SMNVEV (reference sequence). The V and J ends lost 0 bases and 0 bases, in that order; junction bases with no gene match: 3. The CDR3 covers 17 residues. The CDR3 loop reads CASSLSGTGANTGELFF. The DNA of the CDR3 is TGTGCCAGCAGTTTATCGGGGACAGGAGCGAACACCGGGGAGCTGTTTTTT.

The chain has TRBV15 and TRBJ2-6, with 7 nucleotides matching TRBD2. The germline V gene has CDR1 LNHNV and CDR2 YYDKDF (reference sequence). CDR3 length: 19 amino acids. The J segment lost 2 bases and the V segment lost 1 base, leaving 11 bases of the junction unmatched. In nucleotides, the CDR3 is TGTGCCACCAGCAGAGTACTCGGACTAGGGATCCCTGGGGCCAACGTCCTGACTTTC. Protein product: CATSRVLGLGIPGANVLTF.

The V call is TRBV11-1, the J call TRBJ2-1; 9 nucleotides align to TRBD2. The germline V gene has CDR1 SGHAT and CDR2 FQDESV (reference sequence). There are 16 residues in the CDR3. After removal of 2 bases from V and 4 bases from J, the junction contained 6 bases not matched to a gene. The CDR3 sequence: CASSLSRGGMYNEQFF. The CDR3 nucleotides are TGTGCCAGCAGCTTATCGCGGGGGGGCATGTACAATGAGCAGTTCTTC.

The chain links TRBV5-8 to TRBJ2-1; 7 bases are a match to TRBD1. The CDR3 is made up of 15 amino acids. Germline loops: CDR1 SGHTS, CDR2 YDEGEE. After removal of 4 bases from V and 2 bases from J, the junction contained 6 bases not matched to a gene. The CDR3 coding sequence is TGTGCCAGCAGCGCCGTTACAGGGGCCTACAATGAGCAGTTCTTC. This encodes CASSAVTGAYNEQFF.

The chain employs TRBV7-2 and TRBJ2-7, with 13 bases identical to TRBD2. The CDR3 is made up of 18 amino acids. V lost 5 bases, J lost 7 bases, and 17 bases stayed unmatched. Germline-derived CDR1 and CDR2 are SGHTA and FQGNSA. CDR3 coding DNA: TGTGCCAGCAGCCCCGGACTAGCGGGGGCCCGCCGGTTAGGGGAGCAGTACTTC. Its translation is CASSPGLAGARRLGEQYF. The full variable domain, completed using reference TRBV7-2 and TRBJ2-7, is GAGVSQSPSNKVTEKGKDVELRCDPISGHTALYWYRQSLGQGLEFLIYFQGNSAPDKSGLPSDRFSAERTGGSVSTLTIQRTQQEDSAVYLCASSPGLAGARRLGEQYFGPGTRLTVT.

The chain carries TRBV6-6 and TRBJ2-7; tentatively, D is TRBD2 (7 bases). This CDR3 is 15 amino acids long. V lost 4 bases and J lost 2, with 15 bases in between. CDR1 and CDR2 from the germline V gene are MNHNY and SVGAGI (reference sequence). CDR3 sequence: CASSSPGRGAYEQYF. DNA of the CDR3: TGTGCCAGCAGTTCCCCAGGGAGGGGGGCCTACGAGCAGTACTTC.

CDR3 DNA: TGTGCCAGTAGTTCAAGGACAGGGGAGGGATACGAGCAGTACTTC. Encoded protein: CASSSRTGEGYEQYF. The chain links TRBV19 to TRBJ2-7; 9 bases line up with TRBD1. This CDR3 region has 15 residues. Germline trimming cut 5 bases from V and 4 bases from J; bases unmatched to any gene: 9. CDR1 is LNHDA and CDR2 is SQIVND in the germline V gene (reference sequence).

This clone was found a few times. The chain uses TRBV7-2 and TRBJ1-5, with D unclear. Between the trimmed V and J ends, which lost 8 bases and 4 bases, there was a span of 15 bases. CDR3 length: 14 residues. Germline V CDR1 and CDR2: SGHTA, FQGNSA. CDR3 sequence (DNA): TGTGCCAGCGGACGCGGGAGGGATAATCAGCCCCAGCATTTT. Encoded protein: CASGRGRDNQPQHF. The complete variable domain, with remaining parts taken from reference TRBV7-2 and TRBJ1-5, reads GAGVSQSPSNKVTEKGKDVELRCDPISGHTALYWYRQSLGQGLEFLIYFQGNSAPDKSGLPSDRFSAERTGGSVSTLTIQRTQQEDSAVYLCASGRGRDNQPQHFGDGTRLSIL.

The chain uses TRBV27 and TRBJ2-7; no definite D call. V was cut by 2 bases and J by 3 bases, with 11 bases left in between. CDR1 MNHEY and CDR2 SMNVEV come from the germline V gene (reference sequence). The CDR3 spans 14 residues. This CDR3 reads CASSLVAGYYEQYF. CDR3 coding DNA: TGTGCCAGCAGTTTAGTAGCCGGGTACTACGAGCAGTACTTC.

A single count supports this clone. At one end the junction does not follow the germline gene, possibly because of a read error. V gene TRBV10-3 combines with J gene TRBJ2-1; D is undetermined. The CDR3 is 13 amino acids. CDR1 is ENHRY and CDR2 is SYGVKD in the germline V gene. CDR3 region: CAISESSFNEQFF. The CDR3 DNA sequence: TGTGCCATCAGTGAGTCTTCCTTCAATGAGCAGTTCTTC.

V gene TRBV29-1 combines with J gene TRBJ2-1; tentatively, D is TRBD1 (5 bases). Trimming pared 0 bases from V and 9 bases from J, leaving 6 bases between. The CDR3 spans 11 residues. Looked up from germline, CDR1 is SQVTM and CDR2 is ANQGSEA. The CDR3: CSVEEGREQFF. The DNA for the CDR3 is TGCAGCGTTGAAGAGGGGCGTGAGCAGTTCTTC.

CDR3 nucleotide sequence: TGTGCCAGCAGTCTGACAGGGTCGGCTGAAAAACTGTTTTTT. Translating gives CASSLTGSAEKLFF. The chain has TRBV25-1 and TRBJ1-4; TRBD1 matches 7 bases. The CDR3 spans 14 residues. CDR1 MGHDK and CDR2 SYGVNS come from the germline V gene. V trimming: 5 bases; J trimming: 7 bases; junction bases outside the gene matches: 7.

CDR3 region: CASSSTGTANTGELFF. The CDR3, as DNA: TGTGCCAGCTCATCGACCGGGACAGCGAACACCGGGGAGCTGTTTTTT. The V call is TRBV18, the J call TRBJ2-2; 7 bases agree with TRBD1. Germline loops: CDR1 KGHSH, CDR2 LQKENI. V gave up 5 bases and J gave up 0 bases; unmatched junction bases: 6. The CDR3 is 16 residues long.

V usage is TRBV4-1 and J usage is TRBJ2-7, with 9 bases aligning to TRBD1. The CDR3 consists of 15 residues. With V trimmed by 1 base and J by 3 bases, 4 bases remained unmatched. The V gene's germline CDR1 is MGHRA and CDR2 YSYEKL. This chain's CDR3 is CASSQVGTGNYEQYF. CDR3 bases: TGCGCCAGCAGCCAAGTGGGGACAGGGAACTACGAGCAGTACTTC.

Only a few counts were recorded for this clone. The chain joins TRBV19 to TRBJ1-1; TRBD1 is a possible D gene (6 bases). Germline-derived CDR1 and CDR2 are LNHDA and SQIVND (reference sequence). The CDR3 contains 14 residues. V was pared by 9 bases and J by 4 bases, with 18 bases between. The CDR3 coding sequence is TGTGCCAGCGCCCCTGGGGGGGGGCTCACTGAAGCTTTCTTT. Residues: CASAPGGGLTEAFF.

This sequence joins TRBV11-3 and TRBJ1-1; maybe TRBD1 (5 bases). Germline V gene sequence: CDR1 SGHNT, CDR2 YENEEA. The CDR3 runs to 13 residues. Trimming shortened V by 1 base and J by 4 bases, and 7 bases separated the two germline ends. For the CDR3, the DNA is TGTGCCAGCAGCTTAGGTACAGGCACTGAAGCTTTCTTT. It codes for CASSLGTGTEAFF.

CDR3 residues: CASSPRQGGSGNTIYF. DNA of the CDR3: TGTGCCAGCAGCCCGCGACAGGGCGGCTCTGGAAACACCATATATTTT. V gene TRBV7-8 combines with J gene TRBJ1-3, with TRBD1 matching 7 bases. CDR3 length: 16 amino acids. V trimming: 5 bases; J trimming: 0 bases; junction bases outside the gene matches: 7. Germline V CDR1 and CDR2: SGHVS, FQNEAQ.

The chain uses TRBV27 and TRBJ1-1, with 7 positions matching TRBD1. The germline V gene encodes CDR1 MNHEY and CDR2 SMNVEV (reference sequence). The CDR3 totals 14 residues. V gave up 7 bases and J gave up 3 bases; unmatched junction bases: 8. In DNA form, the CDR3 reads TGTGCCAGCAAAGGACAGGAGTCTTACACTGAAGCTTTCTTT. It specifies CASKGQESYTEAFF.

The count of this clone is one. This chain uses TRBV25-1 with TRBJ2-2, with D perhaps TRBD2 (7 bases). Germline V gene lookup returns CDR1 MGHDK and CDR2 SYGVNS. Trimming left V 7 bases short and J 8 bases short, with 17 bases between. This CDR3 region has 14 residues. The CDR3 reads CASTQVGGAGELFF. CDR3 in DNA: TGTGCCAGCACCCAAGTAGGGGGGGCAGGGGAGCTGTTTTTT.

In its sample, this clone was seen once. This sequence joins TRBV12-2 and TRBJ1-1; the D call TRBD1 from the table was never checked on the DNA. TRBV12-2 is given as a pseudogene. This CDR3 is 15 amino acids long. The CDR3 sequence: CASRLTLETGFEAFF. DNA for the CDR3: TGTGCAAGTCGCTTAACCCTTGAGACAGGCTTTGAAGCTTTCTTT.

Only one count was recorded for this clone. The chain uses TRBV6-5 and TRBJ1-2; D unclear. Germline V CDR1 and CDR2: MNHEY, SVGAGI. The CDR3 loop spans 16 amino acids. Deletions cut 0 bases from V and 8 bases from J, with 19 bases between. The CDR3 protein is CASSYSKPLGEVGYTF. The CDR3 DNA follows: TGTGCCAGCAGTTACTCGAAACCCCTTGGGGAGGTGGGCTACACCTTC.